A single sample gave rise to the 28 T cell receptor beta chains below, sequenced in a study of beta chain features in type 1 diabetes. The study reverse transcribed the entire isolated RNA, so it sequenced expressed TCRB transcripts. TCRdb's copy holds only in-frame clones and misses some; the assay was immunoSEQ multiplex PCR. Of some 230,000 clones listed, over 9.5% are singletons. The sequenced material came from naive CD4+ T cells from blood. Every receptor here comes from a woman between 18 and 29 years old in good health.

The rearrangement joins TRBV2 to TRBJ2-3, with unresolved D. CDR3 length: 15 amino acids. Trimming left V 1 base short and J 0 bases short, with 8 bases between. Germline CDR1 is SNHLY and CDR2 is FYNNEI. The CDR3 DNA reads TGTGCCAGCAGTGAAGGGCCTAGGAGCACAGATACGCAGTATTTT. The encoded protein is CASSEGPRSTDTQYF.

V gene TRBV7-9 combines with J gene TRBJ1-1; 7 positions match TRBD1. CDR3 size: 16 residues. Germline trimming cut 5 bases from V and 2 bases from J; bases unmatched to any gene: 11. Germline V gene sequence: CDR1 SEHNR, CDR2 FQNEAQ (reference sequence). The CDR3 DNA reads TGTGCCAGCAGCCCCCAGGGGGTAAGCGGAAACACTGAAGCTTTCTTT. Encoded protein: CASSPQGVSGNTEAFF.

The V gene is TRBV29-1, the J gene TRBJ2-7; D is uncertain. The germline V gene has CDR1 SQVTM and CDR2 ANQGSEA. The CDR3 extends over 13 amino acids. V lost 0 bases and J 1 base, leaving 7 bases between the germline ends. The CDR3 DNA follows: TGCAGCGTTGAAGAACAGCTTTCCTACGAGCAGTACTTC. It is translated as CSVEEQLSYEQYF.

This clone showed up just a few times. The chain joins TRBV7-9 to TRBJ2-5; TRBD2 aligns across 10 bases. The junction had 6 bases not matched to a gene; V was cut back by 4 bases and J by 4 bases. Germline V CDR1 and CDR2: SEHNR, FQNEAQ (reference sequence). The CDR3 extends over 15 amino acids. The CDR3 sequence is CASSSTSGPSETQYF. The CDR3 DNA is TGTGCCAGCAGCTCGACTAGCGGGCCTTCAGAGACCCAGTACTTC.

This clone was found a few times. The CDR3 DNA reads as TGCAGCGCCCGGGACAGGGTAGGCGAAAAACTGTTTTTT. It codes for CSARDRVGEKLFF. This chain connects TRBV29-1 to TRBJ1-4, with TRBD1 matching over 9 bases. Germline CDR1 and CDR2: SQVTM and ANQGSEA. The CDR3 is made up of 13 amino acids. Unmatched junction bases numbered 8, after V lost 7 bases and J lost 8 bases. Full variable domain (missing parts from reference TRBV29-1 and TRBJ1-4): SAVISQKPSRDICQRGTSLTIQCQVDSQVTMMFWYRQQPGQSLTLIATANQGSEATYESGFVIDKFPISRPNLTFSTLTVSNMSPEDSSIYLCSARDRVGEKLFFGSGTQLSVL.

This clone was picked up a small number of times. The chain uses TRBV20-1 and TRBJ1-4; 7 positions agree with TRBD1. CDR3 size: 11 residues. Looked up from germline, CDR1 is DFQATT and CDR2 is SNEGSKA (reference sequence). Trimming cost V 6 bases and J 7 bases; bases outside gene matches: 2. DNA of the CDR3: TGCAGTGCGCGACAGGGTGAAAAACTGTTTTTT. Amino acids: CSARQGEKLFF.

The chain uses TRBV6-5 and TRBJ1-5; possibly TRBD1 for D (6 bases). The CDR3 loop spans 15 amino acids. V lost 8 bases and J 0 bases, leaving 14 bases between the germline ends. Germline V gives CDR1 MNHEY, CDR2 SVGAGI. In DNA form, the CDR3 reads TGTGCCAGCCGAGAAAGAGGGGGTAGCAATCAGCCCCAGCATTTT. This sequence encodes CASRERGGSNQPQHF.

The genes are TRBV15 and TRBJ2-3; 10 nucleotides line up with TRBD2. The J segment lost 1 base and the V segment lost 5 bases, leaving 3 bases of the junction unmatched. The CDR3 sequence is 15 residues long. CDR1 is LNHNV and CDR2 is YYDKDF in the germline V gene (reference sequence). The CDR3 bases are TGTGCCACCAGCTCCGGGACTAGCGGCACAGATACGCAGTATTTT. It translates to CATSSGTSGTDTQYF.

Only a few counts were recorded for this clone. The V and J genes are TRBV7-9 and TRBJ2-1; TRBD2 aligns across 8 bases. The germline V gene encodes CDR1 SEHNR and CDR2 FQNEAQ (reference sequence). CDR3 length: 14 amino acids. The trim removed 3 bases at V and 9 bases at J, leaving 7 bases unmatched. The CDR3 nucleotides are TGTGCCAGCAGCTTGACGGGGGGGACCGGTGAGCAGTTCTTC. Translating it yields CASSLTGGTGEQFF.

In this sample, this clone turned up a few times. The V and J genes are TRBV29-1 and TRBJ2-2, with 7 nucleotides matching TRBD2. The V segment lost 7 bases and the J segment 5 bases; nucleotides outside the gene matches: 10. Germline CDR1 and CDR2: SQVTM and ANQGSEA. This CDR3 has 14 amino acids. CDR3 amino acids: CSAKRGAGTGELFF. CDR3 DNA sequence: TGCAGCGCCAAGCGGGGAGCGGGTACCGGGGAGCTGTTTTTT.

The chain recombines TRBV30 with TRBJ1-1, with D possibly matching TRBD1 (5 bases). The CDR3 totals 12 residues. V lost 3 bases to trimming and J lost 4 bases, with 9 bases between them. The germline V gene has CDR1 GTSNPN and CDR2 SVGIG (reference sequence). The CDR3 nucleotides read TGTGCCTGGAGCGACAGTGTCACTGAAGCTTTCTTT. This encodes CAWSDSVTEAFF.

This clone was picked up a small number of times. CDR3: CASSLAWSSGRNQETQYF. The CDR3 DNA sequence: TGCGCCAGCAGCTTGGCCTGGTCTAGCGGGAGGAACCAAGAGACCCAGTACTTC. This rearrangement joins TRBV5-1 to TRBJ2-5; 11 bases line up with TRBD2. Losses at the gene ends were 0 bases for V and 0 bases for J; bases not matched to a gene: 7. The CDR3 covers 18 residues. The V gene's germline CDR1 is SGHRS and CDR2 YFSETQ. The variable domain in full, with the rest retrieved from reference TRBV5-1 and TRBJ2-5, is KAGVTQTPRYLIKTRGQQVTLSCSPISGHRSVSWYQQTPGQGLQFLFEYFSETQRNKGNFPGRFSGRQFSNSRSEMNVSTLELGDSALYLCASSLAWSSGRNQETQYFGPGTRLLVL.

This clone was found a few times. The chain combines TRBV2 with TRBJ2-6; 9 bases are shared with TRBD1. Germline assignment: CDR1 SNHLY and CDR2 FYNNEI. Germline trimming cut 7 bases from V and 3 bases from J; bases unmatched to any gene: 7. The CDR3 loop spans 16 amino acids. CDR3 coding DNA: TGTGCCAGCAATACGGGACAGGGCAATGGGGCCAACGTCCTGACTTTC. Amino acid sequence: CASNTGQGNGANVLTF.

V and J are TRBV2 and TRBJ2-1; 7 nucleotides align to TRBD1. This CDR3 spans 13 amino acids. Germline V gene lookup returns CDR1 SNHLY and CDR2 FYNNEI. With 11 bases clipped from V and 4 bases from J, the junction kept 8 bases outside the gene matches. The DNA of the CDR3 is TGTGCCGGGGGAGCAGGGGGATACAATGAGCAGTTCTTC. Protein sequence: CAGGAGGYNEQFF.

The genes are TRBV5-1 and TRBJ2-1; 10 bases map to TRBD2. CDR1 and CDR2 (germline): SGHRS, YFSETQ. V trimming: 0 bases; J trimming: 4 bases; junction bases outside the gene matches: 4. The CDR3 has 16 amino acids. CDR3 sequence reads: CASSLAASGGYNEQFF. The CDR3, as DNA: TGCGCCAGCAGCTTGGCCGCTAGCGGGGGTTACAATGAGCAGTTCTTC.

This clone was observed a handful of times. This chain connects TRBV5-4 to TRBJ2-5; TRBD2 matches 7 bases. Germline lookup yields CDR1 SGHNT and CDR2 YYREEE (reference sequence). The V segment lost 7 bases and the J segment 5 bases; nucleotides outside the gene matches: 8. The CDR3 spans 13 residues. CDR3 in DNA: TGTGCCAGCCACCTCCGGCGGGGGGAGACCCAGTACTTC. It encodes CASHLRRGETQYF.

This clone turned up a few times. The chain links TRBV9 to TRBJ2-2; 8 bases agree with TRBD1. CDR3 size: 15 residues. Germline trimming cut 3 bases from V and 1 base from J; bases unmatched to any gene: 2. Germline CDR1 is SGDLS and CDR2 is YYNGEE. CDR3 bases: TGTGCCAGCAGCGGCGACAGGGGGAACACCGGGGAGCTGTTTTTT. Its translation is CASSGDRGNTGELFF.

This chain connects TRBV30 to TRBJ1-2; 7 bases are a match to TRBD1. V dropped 6 bases and J dropped 6; count of bases not matched to a gene: 16. This CDR3 has 15 amino acids. CDR1 is GTSNPN, CDR2 SVGIG, per germline (reference sequence). The CDR3 nucleotides read TGTGCCTGCCCTAAGGGGGCGGGGAGCCCCAATGGCTACACCTTC. Translation: CACPKGAGSPNGYTF.

J is TRBJ1-5 and V is TRBV5-1, with a tentative D call TRBD1 (5 bases). CDR3 length: 13 residues. Germline V gene data show CDR1 as SGHRS and CDR2 as YFSETQ. V lost 2 bases and J lost 5, with 8 bases in between. The CDR3 here is CASSFSGDQPQHF. The CDR3 nucleotides are TGCGCCAGCAGCTTTTCGGGGGATCAGCCCCAGCATTTT.

The chain combines TRBV10-2 with TRBJ2-5, with 11 bases identical to TRBD2. There are 15 residues in the CDR3. Germline CDR1 WSHSY, CDR2 SAAADI. With 4 bases clipped from V and 5 bases from J, the junction kept 6 bases outside the gene matches. CDR3: CASSGLAGGGETQYF. CDR3 nucleotide sequence: TGCGCCAGCAGTGGGCTAGCGGGAGGAGGGGAGACCCAGTACTTC.

This rearrangement joins TRBV5-6 to TRBJ2-3, with unresolved D. The germline gives CDR1 SGHDT, CDR2 YYEEEE. This CDR3 is built from 12 residues. V lost 0 bases, J lost 6 bases, and 5 bases lay in between. In nucleotides, the CDR3 is TGTGCCAGCAGCTTGGTAGTTGATACGCAGTATTTT. Amino acids: CASSLVVDTQYF. Drawing the rest from reference TRBV5-6 and TRBJ2-3, the complete variable domain is DAGVTQSPTHLIKTRGQQVTLRCSPKSGHDTVSWYQQALGQGPQFIFQYYEEEERQRGNFPDRFSGHQFPNYSSELNVNALLLGDSALYLCASSLVVDTQYFGPGTRLTVL.

The table lists this clone with a few counts. The rearrangement uses TRBV5-1 and TRBJ2-3; D remains unclear. This CDR3 has 16 residues. Trimming cost V 4 bases and J 2 bases, with 17 bases left between them. The V gene's germline CDR1 is SGHRS and CDR2 YFSETQ. CDR3 region: CASSPMVGRNTDTQYF. DNA of the CDR3: TGCGCCAGCAGCCCCATGGTCGGCAGGAACACAGATACGCAGTATTTT.

A few counts support this clone. The V call is TRBV5-4, the J call TRBJ1-4; 8 nucleotides match TRBD1. V shed 3 bases and J 9 bases; nucleotides not matched to a gene: 4. Per the germline V gene, CDR1 is SGHNT and CDR2 is YYREEE (reference sequence). There are 13 residues in the CDR3. The CDR3 DNA follows: TGTGCCAGCAGCTCGGGACAGGACAAAAAACTGTTTTTT. Translating gives CASSSGQDKKLFF.

This clone has at least ten counts. The CDR3 DNA is TGTGCCAGCAGCGCGGACAGTCGAGAGACCCAGTACTTC. Amino acid sequence: CASSADSRETQYF. The V gene is TRBV9, the J gene TRBJ2-5, with a tentative D call TRBD1 (6 bases). V gave up 3 bases and J gave up 4 bases, with 10 bases separating them. Germline V gene data show CDR1 as SGDLS and CDR2 as YYNGEE. CDR3 length: 13 amino acids.

In its sample, this clone was seen many times. The CDR3: CASSRATGDSYEQYF. CDR3 coding DNA: TGCGCCAGCAGCAGAGCGACAGGGGACTCCTACGAGCAGTACTTC. The rearrangement joins TRBV4-1 to TRBJ2-7; 8 bases line up with TRBD1. This CDR3 is 15 amino acids long. With 5 bases clipped from V and 0 bases from J, the junction kept 6 bases outside the gene matches. The germline V gene has CDR1 MGHRA and CDR2 YSYEKL.

This clone turned up a few times. The V gene is TRBV5-1, the J gene TRBJ2-7; D is uncertain. CDR1 and CDR2 (germline): SGHRS, YFSETQ. The ends were cut back, 0 bases at V and 2 bases at J, with 9 bases in the middle. The CDR3 is made up of 14 amino acids. CDR3: CASSLAGRTYEQYF. The CDR3 DNA follows: TGCGCCAGCAGCTTGGCCGGCAGGACCTACGAGCAGTACTTC.

The chain carries TRBV6-1 and TRBJ2-1; 9 bases are a match to TRBD2. CDR3 length: 15 amino acids. Germline V gives CDR1 MNHNS, CDR2 SASEGT. The junction had 12 bases not matched to a gene; V was cut back by 7 bases and J by 8 bases. Here the CDR3 DNA reads TGTGCCAGCAACGCACCGGGACTAGCCACAGATGAGCAGTTCTTC. Its translation: CASNAPGLATDEQFF.

As concerns this clone: The same CDR3 also results from other DNA sequences found in this sample. The rearrangement uses TRBV5-1 and TRBJ2-1; TRBD2 matches at 9 bases. The CDR3 has 15 amino acids. CDR1 and CDR2 from the germline V gene are SGHRS and YFSETQ. Trimming at V came to 0 bases and at J to 3 bases, leaving 1 base not matched to a gene. CDR3 in amino acids: CASSLGLADYNEQFF. The CDR3, as DNA: TGCGCCAGCAGCTTGGGACTAGCGGACTACAATGAGCAGTTCTTC. The full variable domain, completed using reference TRBV5-1 and TRBJ2-1, is KAGVTQTPRYLIKTRGQQVTLSCSPISGHRSVSWYQQTPGQGLQFLFEYFSETQRNKGNFPGRFSGRQFSNSRSEMNVSTLELGDSALYLCASSLGLADYNEQFFGPGTRLTVL.